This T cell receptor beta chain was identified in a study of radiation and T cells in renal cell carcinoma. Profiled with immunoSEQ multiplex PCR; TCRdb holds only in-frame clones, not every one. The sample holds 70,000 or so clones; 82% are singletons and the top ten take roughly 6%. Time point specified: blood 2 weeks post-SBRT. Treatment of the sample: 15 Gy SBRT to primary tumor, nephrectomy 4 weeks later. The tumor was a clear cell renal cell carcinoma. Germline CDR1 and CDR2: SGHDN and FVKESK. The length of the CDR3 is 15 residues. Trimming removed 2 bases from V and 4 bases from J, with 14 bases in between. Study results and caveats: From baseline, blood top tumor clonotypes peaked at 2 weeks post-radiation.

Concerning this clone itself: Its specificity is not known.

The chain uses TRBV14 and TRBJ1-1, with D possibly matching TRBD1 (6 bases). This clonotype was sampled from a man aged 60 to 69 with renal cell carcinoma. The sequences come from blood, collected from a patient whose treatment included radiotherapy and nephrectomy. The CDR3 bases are TGTGCCAGCAGCCAATATCGAGGGGGGAGCACTGAAGCTTTCTTT. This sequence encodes CASSQYRGGSTEAFF. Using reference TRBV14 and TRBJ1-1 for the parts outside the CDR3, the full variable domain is EAGVTQFPSHSVIEKGQTVTLRCDPISGHDNLYWYRRVMGKEIKFLLHFVKESKQDESGMPNNRFLAERTGGTYSTLKVQPAELEDSGVYFCASSQYRGGSTEAFFGQGTRLTVV.